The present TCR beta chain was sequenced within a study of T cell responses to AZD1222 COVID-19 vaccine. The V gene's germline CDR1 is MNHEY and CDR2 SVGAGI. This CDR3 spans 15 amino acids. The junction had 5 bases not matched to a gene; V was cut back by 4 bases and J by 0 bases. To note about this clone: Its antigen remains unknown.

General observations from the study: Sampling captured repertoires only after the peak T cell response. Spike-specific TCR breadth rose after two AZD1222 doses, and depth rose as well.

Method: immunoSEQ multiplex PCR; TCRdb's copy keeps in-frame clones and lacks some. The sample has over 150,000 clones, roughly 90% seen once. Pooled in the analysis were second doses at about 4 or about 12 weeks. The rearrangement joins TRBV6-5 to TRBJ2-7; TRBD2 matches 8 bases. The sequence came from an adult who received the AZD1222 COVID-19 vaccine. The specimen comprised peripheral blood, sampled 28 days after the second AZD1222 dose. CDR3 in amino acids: CASSSVAGFSYEQYF. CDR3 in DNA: TGTGCCAGCAGTTCGGTAGCGGGGTTCTCCTACGAGCAGTACTTC.